What follows are 28 T cell receptor beta chains derived from one specimen sequenced in a study of T cell responses to AZD1222 COVID-19 vaccine. TCRdb's table, derived via immunoSEQ multiplex PCR, lists solely in-frame clones and lacks some. This sample yields 60,000 to 75,000 clones, of which around 90% are seen a single time; around 5% belongs to the top ten. Material: peripheral blood, obtained on day 0 of AZD1222 vaccination. The source is an adult in good health.

The rearrangement uses TRBV5-4 and TRBJ1-2; no definite D call. CDR3 length: 13 amino acids. Germline values: CDR1 SGHNT, CDR2 YYREEE (reference sequence). V was clipped by 4 bases and J by 3 bases, with 10 bases between them. The CDR3 nucleotides read TGTGCCAGCAGCCCCTCCGGGGACTATGGCTACACCTTC. Its translation: CASSPSGDYGYTF.

This clone was detected only once. The J gene is TRBJ1-1, the V gene TRBV3-1 (or the pseudogene TRBV3-2); D is undetermined. The ends were cut back, 4 bases at V and 7 bases at J, with 7 bases in the middle. Germline V gene sequence: CDR1 LGHDT, CDR2 YNNKEL (reference sequence). This CDR3 contains 11 residues. The CDR3 spells CASSRLGEAFF. The CDR3 DNA follows: TGTGCCAGCAGCCGGCTTGGTGAAGCTTTCTTT.

The chain uses TRBV5-1 and TRBJ2-2, with a weak D call TRBD2 (5 bases). Germline assignment: CDR1 SGHRS and CDR2 YFSETQ. This CDR3 is built from 14 residues. V was trimmed by 8 bases and J by 0 bases, leaving 11 bases between them. The CDR3 loop reads CASTDGTNTGELFF. CDR3 nucleotides: TGCGCCAGTACCGACGGGACGAACACCGGGGAGCTGTTTTTT.

The rearrangement joins TRBV18 to TRBJ2-7; 7 bases line up with TRBD1. This CDR3 is 13 amino acids long. Germline V lookup: CDR1 KGHSH, CDR2 LQKENI. The junction had 8 bases not matched to a gene; V was cut back by 3 bases and J by 9 bases. CDR3 coding DNA: TGTGCCAGCTCACCCAGGGGGACAGACGGGCAGTACTTC. Amino acid sequence: CASSPRGTDGQYF.

The chain joins TRBV19 to TRBJ1-6, with TRBD1 as a possible D gene (6 bases). CDR3 length equals 14 residues. V lost 3 bases to trimming and J lost 8 bases, with 11 bases between them. CDR1 and CDR2 (germline): LNHDA, SQIVND (reference sequence). CDR3 sequence: CASSIGGKDSPLHF. CDR3 sequence (DNA): TGTGCCAGTAGTATCGGGGGCAAAGATTCACCCCTCCACTTT. Together with reference TRBV19 and TRBJ1-6, the CDR3 gives the full variable domain: DGGITQSPKYLFRKEGQNVTLSCEQNLNHDAMYWYRQDPGQGLRLIYYSQIVNDFQKGDIAEGYSVSREKKESFPLTVTSAQKNPTAFYLCASSIGGKDSPLHFGNGTRLTVT.

The rearrangement joins TRBV7-2 to TRBJ1-3; no clear D. Looked up from germline, CDR1 is SGHTA and CDR2 is FQGNSA. V was pared by 5 bases and J by 4 bases, with 6 bases between. The CDR3 contains 12 residues. CDR3 region: CASSPLGNTIYF. The CDR3 coding sequence is TGTGCCAGCAGCCCGCTCGGAAACACCATATATTTT.

The CDR3 coding sequence is TGTGCCAGCTCACCACCTTTAGGGACTAACTATGGCTACACCTTC. It yields the protein CASSPPLGTNYGYTF. The rearrangement links TRBV18 to TRBJ1-2; D gene ambiguous. V was clipped by 0 bases and J by 0 bases, with 8 bases between them. The V gene's germline CDR1 is KGHSH and CDR2 LQKENI. CDR3 length: 15 residues.

The chain carries TRBV30 and TRBJ1-6, with D hard to call. V lost 4 bases, J lost 8 bases, and 15 bases lay in between. Germline values: CDR1 GTSNPN, CDR2 SVGIG (reference sequence). The CDR3 runs 14 residues. CDR3 in amino acids: CAWTSKGLDSPLHF. As DNA, the CDR3 is TGTGCCTGGACCTCGAAAGGGTTGGATTCACCCCTCCACTTT. Looking up the rest from reference TRBV30 and TRBJ1-6 gives the full variable domain: SQTIHQWPATLVQPVGSPLSLECTVEGTSNPNLYWYRQAAGRGLQLLFYSVGIGQISSEVPQNLSASRPQDRQFILSSKKLLLSDSGFYLCAWTSKGLDSPLHFGNGTRLTVT.

This chain joins TRBV14 and TRBJ2-7, with D uncertain. Germline V gene data show CDR1 as SGHDN and CDR2 as FVKESK. There are 12 residues in the CDR3. V was pared by 4 bases and J by 3 bases, with 7 bases between. The CDR3 here is CASSLDLYEQYF. The CDR3 DNA follows: TGTGCCAGCAGCCTGGACCTCTACGAGCAGTACTTC.

This sequence joins TRBV29-1 and TRBJ2-1; 7 bases are a match to TRBD1. The CDR3 loop spans 12 amino acids. V shed 7 bases and J 5 bases; nucleotides not matched to a gene: 5. CDR1 is SQVTM, CDR2 ANQGSEA, per germline. CDR3 DNA: TGCAGCGCCCCGACAGGGCACAATGAGCAGTTCTTC. Its translation: CSAPTGHNEQFF.

The J gene is TRBJ1-1, the V gene TRBV11-2; D possibly corresponds to TRBD1 (5 bases). In germline, CDR1 is SGHAT, CDR2 FQNNGV. The V and J ends lost 5 bases and 0 bases respectively, with 13 bases between them. The length of the CDR3 is 15 residues. The CDR3 nucleotides read TGTGCCAGCAGCGACCGGGGCAACATGAACACTGAAGCTTTCTTT. Protein: CASSDRGNMNTEAFF.

This rearrangement joins TRBV11-2 to TRBJ1-2; no clear D gene. V lost 2 bases, J lost 8 bases, and 21 bases lay in between. The CDR3 is 16 residues long. The germline CDR1 and CDR2 sequences are SGHAT and FQNNGV. The CDR3 nucleotides are TGTGCCAGCAGCTTAACCGTCACAGACACGGCTAGCGGCTACACCTTC. Its translation is CASSLTVTDTASGYTF.

V and J are TRBV10-3 and TRBJ1-2, with a weak D call TRBD1 (5 bases). Deletions cut 4 bases from V and 4 bases from J, with 16 bases between. Germline CDR1 ENHRY, CDR2 SYGVKD. The CDR3 covers 15 residues. CDR3: CAISARDLTSYGYTF. CDR3 nucleotide sequence: TGTGCCATCAGTGCCAGGGACCTGACGTCCTATGGCTACACCTTC.

The V call is TRBV5-1, the J call TRBJ2-7; a possible D gene is TRBD2 (6 bases). Trimming pared 0 bases from V and 2 bases from J, leaving 12 bases between. CDR3 length: 15 residues. The germline gives CDR1 SGHRS, CDR2 YFSETQ. The CDR3 sequence: CASSLAGGAAYEQYF. CDR3 coding DNA: TGCGCCAGCAGCTTGGCTGGCGGGGCCGCCTACGAGCAGTACTTC.

V is TRBV11-1 and J is TRBJ2-7, with D hard to call. In germline, CDR1 is SGHAT, CDR2 FQDESV (reference sequence). This CDR3 has 14 amino acids. V was cut by 4 bases and J by 2 bases, with 12 bases left in between. In DNA form, the CDR3 reads TGTGCCAGCAGCTCCGCACCGATCCCCTACGAGCAGTACTTC. Protein product: CASSSAPIPYEQYF.

The chain combines TRBV27 with TRBJ1-2, with no clear D. V was shortened by 6 bases and J by 4 bases, with 6 bases between the two germline ends. Germline V CDR1 and CDR2: MNHEY, SMNVEV (reference sequence). This CDR3 spans 11 amino acids. The CDR3 here is CASRSLYGYTF. The DNA for the CDR3 is TGTGCCAGCAGATCCCTCTATGGCTACACCTTC.

The V and J genes are TRBV2 and TRBJ1-2; D is unclear. CDR1 SNHLY and CDR2 FYNNEI come from the germline V gene. The V end was cut by 7 bases, the J end by 8 bases, with 17 bases between. The CDR3 sequence is 13 residues long. The CDR3 spells CASTPSAVRGYTF. CDR3 coding DNA: TGTGCCAGCACCCCTTCGGCAGTCCGCGGCTACACCTTC.

The chain combines TRBV7-7 with TRBJ2-6; D remains ambiguous. Germline assignment: CDR1 SSHAT and CDR2 FNYEAQ (reference sequence). V lost 5 bases, J lost 5 bases, and 13 bases lay in between. The CDR3 runs to 15 residues. CDR3 nucleotides: TGTGCCAGCAGCCTTAAAGGAAGTCGGGCCAACGTCCTGACTTTC. Residues: CASSLKGSRANVLTF.

The CDR3 here is CASSGGVYTEAFF. In DNA, the CDR3 is TGTGCCAGCAGTGGGGGTGTGTACACTGAAGCTTTCTTT. The genes are TRBV2 and TRBJ1-1; D call uncertain. V lost 4 bases and J lost 3, with 9 bases in between. The germline V gene encodes CDR1 SNHLY and CDR2 FYNNEI. The CDR3 is 13 residues long.

The chain carries TRBV6-5 and TRBJ1-2, with D possibly TRBD1 on 6 matching bases. Per the germline V gene, CDR1 is MNHEY and CDR2 is SVGAGI. CDR3 length equals 14 residues. The V end lost 5 bases, the J end lost 7 bases, and 17 bases lay between the germline ends. The CDR3 sequence: CASSQASGALGYTF. CDR3 nucleotide sequence: TGTGCCAGCAGTCAGGCTTCAGGGGCCCTTGGCTACACCTTC.

The chain couples TRBV6-5 to TRBJ2-1, with 13 bases identical to TRBD2. With V trimmed by 5 bases and J by 6 bases, 4 bases remained unmatched. The CDR3 is 15 amino acids. Germline CDR1 MNHEY, CDR2 SVGAGI. The CDR3 region is CASSPRTSGGNEQFF. The CDR3 bases are TGTGCCAGCAGTCCGCGGACTAGCGGGGGCAATGAGCAGTTCTTC.

The chain combines TRBV20-1 with TRBJ2-7; D is unresolved. This CDR3 comprises 12 residues. V gave up 3 bases and J gave up 6 bases, with 12 bases separating them. Germline V CDR1 and CDR2: DFQATT, SNEGSKA (reference sequence). CDR3 bases: TGCAGTGCTAGTGAAGGGTTTGGCGAGCAGTACTTC. Translating it yields CSASEGFGEQYF.

The rearrangement links TRBV7-9 to TRBJ1-6; 7 bases match TRBD1. V shed 5 bases, J shed 5 bases, and the junction held 3 bases outside the gene matches. Germline V gives CDR1 SEHNR, CDR2 FQNEAQ (reference sequence). CDR3 size: 14 residues. The CDR3 here is CASSNRGDNSPLHF. Here the CDR3 DNA reads TGTGCCAGCAGCAACAGGGGAGATAATTCACCCCTCCACTTT.

Points on this clone: Other DNA sequences within the sample encode an identical CDR3. This rearrangement joins TRBV9 to TRBJ2-7; D gene unclear. With 0 bases removed from V and 4 bases from J, the gap between germline ends came to 8 bases. From germline, CDR1 is SGDLS and CDR2 YYNGEE. The CDR3 spans 13 residues. CDR3 residues: CASSVGPPYEQYF. The CDR3 DNA follows: TGTGCCAGCAGCGTAGGACCTCCATACGAGCAGTACTTC. Full variable domain (missing parts from reference TRBV9 and TRBJ2-7): DSGVTQTPKHLITATGQRVTLRCSPRSGDLSVYWYQQSLDQGLQFLIQYYNGEERAKGNILERFSAQQFPDLHSELNLSSLELGDSALYFCASSVGPPYEQYFGPGTRLTVT.

V usage is TRBV9 and J usage is TRBJ1-6, with no clear D. The germline CDR1 and CDR2 sequences are SGDLS and YYNGEE. The CDR3 totals 13 residues. The V and J ends lost 0 bases and 12 bases respectively, with 10 bases between them. This chain's CDR3 is CASSVGLQGPLHF. The CDR3 DNA reads as TGTGCCAGCAGCGTAGGGCTTCAAGGACCCCTCCACTTT.

The chain is built from TRBV12-3 or TRBV12-4 and TRBJ1-1; D call uncertain. This CDR3 spans 13 amino acids. V lost 7 bases, J lost 1 base, and 10 bases lay in between. DNA for the CDR3: TGTGCCAGCAAGGTGCACCCGAACACTGAAGCTTTCTTT. As protein: CASKVHPNTEAFF.

This chain connects TRBV18 to TRBJ1-2; D is undetermined. Germline CDR1 reads KGHSH; CDR2 reads LQKENI. CDR3 length equals 16 residues. V lost 1 base and J 0 bases, leaving 12 bases between the germline ends. The CDR3 is CASSPRAVISNYGYTF. The CDR3 DNA is TGTGCCAGCTCACCACGGGCAGTAATCTCTAACTATGGCTACACCTTC.

V is TRBV5-5 and J is TRBJ1-2; a possible D gene is TRBD1 (5 bases). Trimming cost V 4 bases and J 2 bases, with 9 bases left between them. CDR3 length equals 13 residues. Per the germline V gene, CDR1 is SGHKS and CDR2 is YYEKEE (reference sequence). The CDR3 coding sequence is TGTGCCAGCAGCCCAGACAGAAACTATGGCTACACCTTC. Its protein product is CASSPDRNYGYTF.